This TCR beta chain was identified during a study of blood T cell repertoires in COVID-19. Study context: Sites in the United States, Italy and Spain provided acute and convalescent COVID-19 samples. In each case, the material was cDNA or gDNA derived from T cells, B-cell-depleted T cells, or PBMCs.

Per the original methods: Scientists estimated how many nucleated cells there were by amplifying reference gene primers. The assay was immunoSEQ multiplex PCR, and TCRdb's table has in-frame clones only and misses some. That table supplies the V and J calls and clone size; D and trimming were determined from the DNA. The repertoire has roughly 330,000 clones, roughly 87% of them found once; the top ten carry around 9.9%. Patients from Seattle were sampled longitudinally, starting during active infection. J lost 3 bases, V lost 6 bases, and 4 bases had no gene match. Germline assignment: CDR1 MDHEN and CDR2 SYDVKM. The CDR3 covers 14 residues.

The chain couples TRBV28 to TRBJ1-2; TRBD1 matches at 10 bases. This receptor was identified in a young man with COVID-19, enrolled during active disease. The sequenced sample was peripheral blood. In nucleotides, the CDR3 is TGTGCCAGCAGGCGGACAGGGGGGGACTATGGCTACACCTTC. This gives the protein CASRRTGGDYGYTF.